Sequencing of this TCR beta chain was carried out in a study of blood T cell repertoires in COVID-19. Overall study: The United States, Italy and Spain provided the acute and convalescent COVID-19 samples.

V lost 0 bases to trimming and J lost 5 bases; unmatched junction nucleotides: 5. CDR1 SGHNT and CDR2 YYREEE come from the germline V gene (reference sequence). The CDR3 covers 15 residues. Measured with immunoSEQ multiplex PCR; TCRdb has only the in-frame clones, and not every one. The sample comprises more than 80,000 clones, around 78% of which are singletons, and 6.2% rests with the top ten. What was sequenced was peripheral blood. The receptor's source is a man aged 80 or over with COVID-19, enrolled during active disease. The chain links TRBV5-4 to TRBJ2-7; 10 nucleotides agree with TRBD2. The CDR3 loop is CASSLESGRAHEQYF. CDR3 bases: TGTGCCAGCAGCTTGGAGAGCGGGAGGGCCCACGAGCAGTACTTC. Supplemented by reference TRBV5-4 and TRBJ2-7, the full variable domain reads ETGVTQSPTHLIKTRGQQVTLRCSSQSGHNTVSWYQQALGQGPQFIFQYYREEENGRGNFPPRFSGLQFPNYSSELNVNALELDDSALYLCASSLESGRAHEQYFGPGTRLTVT.